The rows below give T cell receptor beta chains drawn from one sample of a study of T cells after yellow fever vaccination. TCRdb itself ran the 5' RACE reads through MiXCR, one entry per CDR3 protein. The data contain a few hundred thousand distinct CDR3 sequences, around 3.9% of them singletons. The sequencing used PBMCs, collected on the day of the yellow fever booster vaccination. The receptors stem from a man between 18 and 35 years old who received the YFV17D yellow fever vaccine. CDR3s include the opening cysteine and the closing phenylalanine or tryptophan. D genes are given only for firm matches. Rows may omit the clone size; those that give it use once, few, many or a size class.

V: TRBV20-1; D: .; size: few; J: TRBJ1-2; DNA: TGCAGTGCTCGAGGACAGCGCTATGGCTACACCTTC; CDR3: CSARGQRYGYTF
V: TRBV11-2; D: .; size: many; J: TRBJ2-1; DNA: TGTGCCAGCAGCTTAATAGATAGCGACTACAATGAGCAGTTCTTC; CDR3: CASSLIDSDYNEQFF
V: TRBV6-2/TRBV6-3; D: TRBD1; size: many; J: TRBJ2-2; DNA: TGTGCCAGCAGCCCCTCCAAAGCCTCGACAGGGGCCGGGGAGCTGTTTTTT; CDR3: CASSPSKASTGAGELFF
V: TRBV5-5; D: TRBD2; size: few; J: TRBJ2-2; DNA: TGTGCCAGCAGCTTTGGGGGGGTCTACACCGGGGAGCTGTTTTTT; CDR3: CASSFGGVYTGELFF
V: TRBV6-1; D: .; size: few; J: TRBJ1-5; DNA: TGTGCCAGCAGCGTGGAAAGGACAGCCCAAAATCAGCCCCAGCATTTT; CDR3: CASSVERTAQNQPQHF
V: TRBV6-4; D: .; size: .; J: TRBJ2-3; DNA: TGTGCCTGCAGTGACGGGGCAGATACGCAGTATTTT; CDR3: CACSDGADTQYF
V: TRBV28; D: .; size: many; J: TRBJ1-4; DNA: TGTGCCAGCAGTTTTGGCAGCTTTAATGAAAAACTGTTTTTT; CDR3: CASSFGSFNEKLFF
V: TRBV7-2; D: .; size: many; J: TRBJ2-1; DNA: TGTGCCAGCAGCCCCTTGGGGGGGCCCGGCAATGAGCAGTTCTTC; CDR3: CASSPLGGPGNEQFF
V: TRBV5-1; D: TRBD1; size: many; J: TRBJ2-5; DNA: TGCGCCAGCAGCTTGCTGGGACCCGAGACAGGGGGGTCAGAGACCCAGTACTTC; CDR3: CASSLLGPETGGSETQYF
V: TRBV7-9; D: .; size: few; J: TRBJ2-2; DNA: TGTGCCAGCAACCCAGGACCCAGGAACACCGGGGAGCTGTTTTTT; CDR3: CASNPGPRNTGELFF
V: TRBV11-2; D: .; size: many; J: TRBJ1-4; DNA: TGTGCCAGCAGCCCTATGGGGGCGGGCAAACTGTTTTTT; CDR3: CASSPMGAGKLFF
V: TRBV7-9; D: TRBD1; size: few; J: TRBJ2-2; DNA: TGTGCCAGCACCCTACTGACAGGGGCTCCCGGGGAGCTGTTTTTT; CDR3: CASTLLTGAPGELFF
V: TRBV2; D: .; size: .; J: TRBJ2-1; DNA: TGTGCCAGCAGTGAGGAGGGGCTGGTGCAGTTCTTC; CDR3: CASSEEGLVQFF
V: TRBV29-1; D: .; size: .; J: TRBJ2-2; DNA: TGCAGCGCGGGACAAAACACCGGGGAGCTGTTTTTT; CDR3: CSAGQNTGELFF
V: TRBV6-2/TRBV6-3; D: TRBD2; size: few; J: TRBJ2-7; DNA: TGTGCCAGCAGCAGCGGGGGGTTCTCCTACGAGCAGTACTTC; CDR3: CASSSGGFSYEQYF
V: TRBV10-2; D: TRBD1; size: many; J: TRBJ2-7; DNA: TGCGCCAGCAGTGATCGGAGGGGGACAGGGGGGCTCGAGCAGTACTTC; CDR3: CASSDRRGTGGLEQYF
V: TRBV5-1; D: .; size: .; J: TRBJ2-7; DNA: TGCGCCAGCAGCCTGACAGACTTATCCTACGAGCAGTACTTC; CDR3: CASSLTDLSYEQYF
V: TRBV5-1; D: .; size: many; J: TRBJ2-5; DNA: TGCGCCAGCAGCACTCCGGGGGCCGGGGTCGGGGAGACCCAGTACTTC; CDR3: CASSTPGAGVGETQYF
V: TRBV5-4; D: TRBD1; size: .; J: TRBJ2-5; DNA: TGTGCCAGCAGCTCGGGACAGGACCGAGAGACCCAGTACTTC; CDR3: CASSSGQDRETQYF
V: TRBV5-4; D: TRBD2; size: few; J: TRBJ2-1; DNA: TGTGCCAGCAGCTTGACTAGCGGGGGGGAGAATGAGCAGTTCTTC; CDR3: CASSLTSGGENEQFF
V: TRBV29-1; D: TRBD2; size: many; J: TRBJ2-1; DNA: TGCAGCGTTGACTCCCTCCTGACTAGCGGGGGGGCTGTTATCTCCTACAATGAGCAGTTCTTC; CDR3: CSVDSLLTSGGAVISYNEQFF
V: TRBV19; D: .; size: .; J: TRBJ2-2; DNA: TGTGCCAGTACCCCGGATAGCGGAAACACCGGGGAGCTGTTTTTT; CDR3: CASTPDSGNTGELFF
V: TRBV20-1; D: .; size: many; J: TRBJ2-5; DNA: TGCAGTACAAGACAGAACCAACAAGAGACCCAGTACTTC; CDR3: CSTRQNQQETQYF
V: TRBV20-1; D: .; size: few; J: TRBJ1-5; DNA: TGCAGTGCGCGCGGGGGGAGCAATCAGCCCCAGCATTTT; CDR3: CSARGGSNQPQHF
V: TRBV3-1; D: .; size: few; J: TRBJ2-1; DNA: TGTGCCAGCAGCCATGGCAGGGTTGGTGAGCAGTTCTTC; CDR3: CASSHGRVGEQFF
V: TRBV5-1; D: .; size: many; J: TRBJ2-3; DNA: TGCGCCAGCAGCTTGGACTCCTCCGGGGATACGCAGTATTTT; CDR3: CASSLDSSGDTQYF
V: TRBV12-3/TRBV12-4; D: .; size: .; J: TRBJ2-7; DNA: TGTGCCAGCATCTCTGGGGGCGGCGAGCAGTACTTC; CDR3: CASISGGGEQYF
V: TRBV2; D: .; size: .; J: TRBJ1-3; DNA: TGTGCCAGCAGTGCAATTTCGGCTGGAAACACCATATATTTT; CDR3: CASSAISAGNTIYF
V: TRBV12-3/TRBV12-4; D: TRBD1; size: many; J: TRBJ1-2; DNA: TGTGCCAGCAGTTTTTTGGACAGGGTCGTCTATGGCTACACCTTC; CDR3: CASSFLDRVVYGYTF
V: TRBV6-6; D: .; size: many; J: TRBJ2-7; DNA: TGTGCCACACGGGGCGGGAAGATAAGCTCCTACGAGCAGTACTTC; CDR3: CATRGGKISSYEQYF
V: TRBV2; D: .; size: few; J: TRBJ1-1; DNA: TGTGCCAGCAGTGCAGAACAGAACACTGAAGCTTTCTTT; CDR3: CASSAEQNTEAFF
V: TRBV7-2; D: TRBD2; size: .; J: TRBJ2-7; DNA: TGTGCCAGCAGCTGGGGGGGAATCTACGAGCAGTACTTC; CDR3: CASSWGGIYEQYF
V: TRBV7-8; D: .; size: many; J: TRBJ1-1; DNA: TGTGCCAGCAGCACAAACACTGAAGCTTTCTTT; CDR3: CASSTNTEAFF
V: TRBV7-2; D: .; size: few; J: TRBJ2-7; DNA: TGTGCCAGCACAGTAGGCAGGGCCTACGAGCAGTACTTC; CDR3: CASTVGRAYEQYF
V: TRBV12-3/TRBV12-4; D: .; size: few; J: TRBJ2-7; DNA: TGTGCCAGCAGTTTCCTCGGCGGCTACGAGCAGTACTTC; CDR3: CASSFLGGYEQYF
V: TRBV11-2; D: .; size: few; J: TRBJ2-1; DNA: TGTGCCAGCAGCTCCGCGGTGAGGGGTGAGCAGTTCTTC; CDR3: CASSSAVRGEQFF
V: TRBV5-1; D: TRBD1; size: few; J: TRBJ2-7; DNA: TGCGCCAGCAGGGCCGGGACAGCCTACGAGCAGTACTTC; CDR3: CASRAGTAYEQYF
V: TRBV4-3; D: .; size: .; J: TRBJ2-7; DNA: TGCGCCAGCAGCCCCACTCCCCAGGGTTTGCAGCCCCAGTACTTC; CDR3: CASSPTPQGLQPQYF
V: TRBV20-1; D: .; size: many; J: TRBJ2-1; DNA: TGCAGTGCTAGGTCATGGGCAGGGAATGAGCAGTTCTTC; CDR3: CSARSWAGNEQFF
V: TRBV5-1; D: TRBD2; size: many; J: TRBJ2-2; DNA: TGCGCCAGCAGCCCCGCCCTAGCGGGGGGGCTTTTGGCCGGGGAGCTGTTTTTT; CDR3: CASSPALAGGLLAGELFF
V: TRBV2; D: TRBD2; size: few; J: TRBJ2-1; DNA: TGTGCCAGCAGTCCTAGACTAGCGGGGTTGCGCAATGAGCAGTTCTTC; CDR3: CASSPRLAGLRNEQFF
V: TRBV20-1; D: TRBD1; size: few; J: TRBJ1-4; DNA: TGCAGTGCTAGACCCACCGGGACAGTTAATGAAAAACTGTTTTTT; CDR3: CSARPTGTVNEKLFF
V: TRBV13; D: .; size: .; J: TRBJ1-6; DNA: TGTGCCAGCAGCTTAGGGCTGGGGGCTTCACCCCTCCACTTT; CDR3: CASSLGLGASPLHF
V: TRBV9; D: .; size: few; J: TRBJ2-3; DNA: TGTGCCAGCAGCGTTGAGGGTACAGATACGCAGTATTTT; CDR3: CASSVEGTDTQYF
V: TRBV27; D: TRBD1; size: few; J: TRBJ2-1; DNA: TGTGCCAGCAGTTTATCGACCCGGGACAGGGTCCCTAACTCCTACAATGAGCAGTTCTTC; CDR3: CASSLSTRDRVPNSYNEQFF
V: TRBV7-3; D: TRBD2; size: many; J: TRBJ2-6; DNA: TGTGCCAGCAGCCACGGGACTACCGGGGCCAACGTCCTGACTTTC; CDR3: CASSHGTTGANVLTF
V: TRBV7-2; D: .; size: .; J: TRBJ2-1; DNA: TGTGCCAGCAGCCCCGGGAACTTTAATGAGCAGTTCTTC; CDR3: CASSPGNFNEQFF
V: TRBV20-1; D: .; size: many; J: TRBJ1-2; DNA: TGCAGTGCCCAGGTGGCTAACTATGGCTACACCTTC; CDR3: CSAQVANYGYTF
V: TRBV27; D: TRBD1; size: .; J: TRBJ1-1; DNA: TGTGCCAGCAGGCAGCCCTGGACAGGAAAGAACACTGAAGCTTTCTTT; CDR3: CASRQPWTGKNTEAFF